This TCR beta chain was documented in a study of multiple sclerosis patients with progressive multifocal leukoencephalopathy. Trimming took off 6 bases at V and 6 bases at J, with 14 bases between the two ends. CDR1 is MNHEY, CDR2 SMNVEV, per germline (reference sequence). The CDR3 runs 13 residues. Time point indicated: before natalizumab initiation. Sequencing was performed with immunoSEQ multiplex PCR; in TCRdb, only in-frame clones are kept and a portion is missing. The sample lists tens of thousands of clones, more than 75% occurring once. The chain employs TRBV27 and TRBJ1-1; D gene unclear. The sample comprised PBMCs. The clonotype was recovered from a human donor with multiple sclerosis. The CDR3 sequence: CASSLHREAEAFF. The CDR3 nucleotides are TGTGCCAGCAGCCTCCATCGGGAGGCTGAAGCTTTCTTT.